Included here is one TCR beta chain sequence, with context. Its antigen remains unknown. This entry is derived from a study of post-analysis software for immune sequencing data. Study as a whole: Several disease courses (relapsing-remitting, secondary progressive and progressive-relapsing) of multiple sclerosis were included. Study results and caveats: Versus controls, multiple sclerosis patients showed significantly lower diversity (normalized Chao1).

Researchers reported that TCR beta cDNA libraries carried unique molecular identifiers. Researchers reported a few hundred thousand cDNA molecules coming from around 1 to 9.1 million T cells. TCRdb re-derived calls from the PCR reads in MiXCR, one entry per CDR3 protein. The sample carries hundreds of thousands of distinct CDR3 sequences, roughly 45% recorded once. The clonotype comes from a girl under 18 with multiple sclerosis. Sequenced material: blood.

The CDR3 loop reads CSALDGGNTEAFF. The DNA for the CDR3 is TGCAGCGCCCTGGACGGGGGAAACACTGAAGCTTTCTTT. J is TRBJ1-1 and V is TRBV29-1; D is possibly TRBD1 (5 bases). V was trimmed by 7 bases and J by 2 bases, leaving 14 bases between them. The CDR3 is made up of 13 amino acids. Looked up from germline, CDR1 is SQVTM and CDR2 is ANQGSEA.